These 29 T cell receptor beta chains share one sample of origin, sequenced in a study of T cells in Graves' hyperthyroidism and ophthalmopathy. TCR beta CDR3 sequences were amplified from RNA transcripts. An initial round of RT-PCR targeting the TCR CDR3 relied on the HTBI primer set. TCRdb re-derived calls from the multiplex PCR reads in MiXCR, one entry per CDR3 protein. The data hold 550,000 to 600,000 distinct CDR3 sequences, with 12% to 15% observed a single time. The specimen sequenced was blood. Receptor source: a woman aged 18 to 35 with Graves' ophthalmopathy.

This clonotype turned up a few times. This chain joins TRBV30 and TRBJ1-5; TRBD1 might be the D (5 bases). V lost 4 bases and J 6 bases, leaving 10 bases between the germline ends. Germline loops: CDR1 GTSNPN, CDR2 SVGIG (reference sequence). This CDR3 contains 12 residues. The CDR3 is CAWKKGAQPQHF. The CDR3, as DNA: TGTGCCTGGAAGAAAGGGGCTCAGCCCCAGCATTTT.

This clonotype was counted at least ten times. The gene calls are TRBV28 and TRBJ1-5, with a possible D match to TRBD1 (5 bases). This CDR3 has 17 residues. Per germline, CDR1 MDHEN and CDR2 SYDVKM. The ends were cut back, 2 bases at V and 6 bases at J, with 20 bases in the middle. The CDR3 is CASSLILAGKRGQPQHF. The CDR3 nucleotides read TGTGCCAGCAGTTTAATTCTGGCAGGGAAAAGGGGTCAGCCCCAGCATTTT.

The table lists this clonotype with many counts. The chain joins TRBV11-2 to TRBJ1-1; D is unresolved. Germline lookup yields CDR1 SGHAT and CDR2 FQNNGV. The CDR3 is 12 amino acids. V gave up 4 bases and J gave up 3 bases, with 6 bases separating them. The DNA for the CDR3 is TGTGCCAGCAGCTCCGACCACACTGAAGCTTTCTTT. It is translated as CASSSDHTEAFF.

This clonotype was seen ten or more times. The chain has TRBV12-5 and TRBJ2-5; possible D gene TRBD2, 6 bases. The CDR3 sequence is 14 residues long. Germline V gene sequence: CDR1 LGHNT, CDR2 FRNRAP. The V end lost 7 bases, the J end lost 2 bases, and 14 bases lay between the germline ends. The CDR3 bases are TGTGCTAGTGCCGCCGGGGAGGATCAAGAGACCCAGTACTTC. This codes for CASAAGEDQETQYF.

The V and J genes are TRBV7-2 and TRBJ2-2; D is undetermined. CDR3 size: 12 residues. Trimming took off 2 bases at V and 6 bases at J, with 4 bases between the two ends. The V gene's germline CDR1 is SGHTA and CDR2 FQGNSA. CDR3: CASSLSPGELFF. CDR3 bases: TGTGCCAGCAGCTTATCTCCCGGGGAGCTGTTTTTT.

This clonotype was found many times. The chain has TRBV7-2 and TRBJ2-3, with D perhaps TRBD1 or TRBD2 (5 bases each). Trimming pared 6 bases from V and 4 bases from J, leaving 11 bases between. The CDR3 runs to 13 residues. Germline CDR1 reads SGHTA; CDR2 reads FQGNSA. CDR3 sequence (DNA): TGTGCCAGCAGATGGGACGTCGCAGATACGCAGTATTTT. It encodes CASRWDVADTQYF.

A few counts support this clonotype. The chain recombines TRBV7-2 with TRBJ2-7; 8 nucleotides agree with TRBD2. Germline V gene sequence: CDR1 SGHTA, CDR2 FQGNSA. The CDR3 covers 16 residues. V lost 0 bases and J lost 3; bases outside the gene matches: 7. CDR3 bases: TGTGCCAGCAGCTTAGCCCTGACGGGAGGGAGCTACGAGCAGTACTTC. The encoded protein is CASSLALTGGSYEQYF.

This clonotype was seen ten or more times. This sequence joins TRBV7-8 and TRBJ1-4; D is possibly TRBD1 (6 bases). Germline CDR1 is SGHVS and CDR2 is FQNEAQ. This CDR3 is 17 amino acids long. V lost 5 bases to trimming and J lost 4 bases, with 20 bases between them. Here the CDR3 reads CASSLRGRGLGNEKLFF. The CDR3 nucleotides are TGTGCCAGCAGCCTCAGAGGCAGGGGTTTGGGTAATGAAAAACTGTTTTTT.

This clonotype came up a few times. V and J are TRBV6-1 and TRBJ1-1, with D possibly matching TRBD1 (5 bases). This CDR3 spans 15 amino acids. Trimming pared 3 bases from V and 4 bases from J, leaving 15 bases between. Per germline, CDR1 MNHNS and CDR2 SASEGT. CDR3 sequence: CASSDIGLGGTEAFF. The CDR3 DNA sequence: TGTGCCAGCAGTGATATTGGGCTCGGGGGCACTGAAGCTTTCTTT.

Only one count was recorded for this clonotype. The V gene is TRBV5-4, the J gene TRBJ1-2; D is ambiguous. The germline V gene encodes CDR1 SGHNT and CDR2 YYREEE (reference sequence). The CDR3 covers 11 residues. V was clipped by 4 bases and J by 8 bases, with 9 bases between them. In nucleotides, the CDR3 is TGTGCCAGCAGCGGAGGGCGAGGCTACACCTTC. It translates to CASSGGRGYTF.

Concerning this clonotype: A read error may produce the germline difference seen at one junction end. The J gene is TRBJ2-7, the V gene TRBV11-3; TRBD2 is a possible D gene (5 bases). CDR3 length: 14 amino acids. Germline V gene sequence: CDR1 SGHNT, CDR2 YENEEA. CDR3 DNA sequence: TGTGCCGGCAGCTCCGGACTGACCCACTACGAGCAGTACTTC. Residues: CAGSSGLTHYEQYF.

The J gene is TRBJ2-1, the V gene TRBV11-2; D unresolved. Germline V gene sequence: CDR1 SGHAT, CDR2 FQNNGV. CDR3 size: 14 residues. Trimming removed 6 bases from V and 6 bases from J, with 15 bases in between. CDR3 amino acids: CASSYGLNRNEQFF. The CDR3 DNA sequence: TGTGCCAGCAGTTACGGTCTAAACCGCAATGAGCAGTTCTTC.

V is TRBV19 and J is TRBJ2-2; D possibly corresponds to TRBD1 (5 bases). CDR3 size: 15 residues. Trimming took off 3 bases at V and 2 bases at J, with 10 bases between the two ends. Germline V gives CDR1 LNHDA, CDR2 SQIVND (reference sequence). The CDR3 sequence is CASSIQGSNTGELFF. The CDR3 DNA is TGTGCCAGTAGTATCCAGGGATCAAACACCGGGGAGCTGTTTTTT.

This clonotype occurred many times. This chain uses TRBV2 with TRBJ2-5; TRBD2 matches at 8 bases. The CDR3 runs 13 residues. CDR1 is SNHLY and CDR2 is FYNNEI in the germline V gene. With 9 bases clipped from V and 5 bases from J, the junction kept 8 bases outside the gene matches. The CDR3: CARETQRGETQYF. The CDR3 region has the DNA TGTGCCAGAGAGACGCAGCGGGGGGAGACCCAGTACTTC.

This clonotype was detected many times. CDR3 sequence reads: CASSLWASGNTGELFF. As DNA, the CDR3 is TGTGCCAGCAGCTTATGGGCTAGCGGGAACACCGGGGAGCTGTTTTTT. The V call is TRBV7-8, the J call TRBJ2-2, with 7 bases lining up with TRBD2. From germline, CDR1 is SGHVS and CDR2 FQNEAQ. The CDR3 loop spans 16 amino acids. V dropped 2 bases and J dropped 1; count of bases not matched to a gene: 4.

This clonotype was seen many times. The rearrangement links TRBV20-1 to TRBJ2-5; D remains ambiguous. Germline V gene lookup returns CDR1 DFQATT and CDR2 SNEGSKA (reference sequence). This CDR3 has 14 amino acids. V lost 0 bases and J lost 9, with 17 bases in between. Written as DNA, the CDR3 is TGCAGTGCTAGAGATCTTACCGATGCATGGGCCCAGTACTTC. Its protein is CSARDLTDAWAQYF.

This rearrangement joins TRBV9 to TRBJ2-3; D is unclear. CDR1 and CDR2 (germline): SGDLS, YYNGEE. The CDR3 has 14 residues. The V gene lost 4 bases and the J gene lost 2 bases, with 11 bases spanning the gap. This CDR3 is CASSTFGSTDTQYF. Written as DNA, the CDR3 is TGTGCCAGCAGCACCTTCGGATCCACAGATACGCAGTATTTT.

The V gene is TRBV20-1, the J gene TRBJ2-1, with TRBD2 matching 8 bases. CDR1 and CDR2 (germline): DFQATT, SNEGSKA (reference sequence). The junction had 10 bases not matched to a gene; V was cut back by 4 bases and J by 5 bases. The CDR3 contains 15 residues. The chain's CDR3 is CSATATSVSDNEQFF. As DNA, the CDR3 is TGCAGTGCTACGGCGACTAGCGTGTCGGACAATGAGCAGTTCTTC.

This clonotype was seen many times. This sequence joins TRBV12-3 or TRBV12-4 and TRBJ2-7, with 11 positions matching TRBD2. The CDR3 runs 15 residues. V shed 6 bases, J shed 4 bases, and the junction held 8 bases outside the gene matches. The DNA for the CDR3 is TGTGCCAGCAGGTCCCGACTAGCGGGAAAGTACGAGCAGTACTTC. Translated: CASRSRLAGKYEQYF.

This clonotype was detected many times. The chain combines TRBV12-3 or TRBV12-4 with TRBJ2-3, with no clear D. Deletions cut 7 bases from V and 0 bases from J, with 14 bases between. The length of the CDR3 is 15 residues. DNA of the CDR3: TGTGCCAGCACCCCTCCGGGTTCTAGCACAGATACGCAGTATTTT. This codes for CASTPPGSSTDTQYF.

There are a few counts of this clonotype. The genes are TRBV12-5 and TRBJ2-1; D is unresolved. Trimming stripped 3 bases from V and 4 bases from J, with 13 bases between. The germline V gene has CDR1 LGHNT and CDR2 FRNRAP. This CDR3 has 15 amino acids. The CDR3 DNA follows: TGTGCTAGTGGTTTCGGCACTCACCAGTACAATGAGCAGTTCTTC. It specifies CASGFGTHQYNEQFF.

This clonotype was observed many times. This chain connects TRBV28 to TRBJ2-7; 14 bases agree with TRBD2. The CDR3 contains 16 residues. The germline V gene has CDR1 MDHEN and CDR2 SYDVKM. The junction had 7 bases not matched to a gene; V was cut back by 4 bases and J by 5 bases. The CDR3 sequence is CASSSMTSGRDNEQYF. CDR3 nucleotide sequence: TGTGCCAGCAGTTCGATGACTAGCGGGAGGGACAACGAGCAGTACTTC.

This clonotype has just a few counts. The gene calls are TRBV19 and TRBJ1-1; tentative D call: TRBD1 (6 bases). Germline V CDR1 and CDR2: LNHDA, SQIVND (reference sequence). This CDR3 region has 16 residues. V dropped 8 bases and J dropped 2 bases, with 21 bases sitting between them. The CDR3 sequence: CASFPGGGGFNTEAFF. In DNA, the CDR3 is TGTGCCAGTTTCCCTGGAGGGGGGGGATTCAACACTGAAGCTTTCTTT.

The J gene is TRBJ1-1, the V gene TRBV19; 7 bases line up with TRBD1. This CDR3 contains 15 residues. Trimming cost V 7 bases and J 1 base; bases outside gene matches: 9. CDR1 is LNHDA and CDR2 is SQIVND in the germline V gene (reference sequence). Written as DNA, the CDR3 is TGTGCCAGTATGAAGGACAGGCCTAAGAACACTGAAGCTTTCTTT. Protein: CASMKDRPKNTEAFF.

The chain is built from TRBV7-6 and TRBJ2-3; D gene unclear. This CDR3 spans 12 amino acids. Germline V gene lookup returns CDR1 SGHVS and CDR2 FNYEAQ. Trimming pared 5 bases from V and 6 bases from J, leaving 9 bases between. The CDR3 reads CASSSGDDTQYF. Here the CDR3 DNA reads TGTGCCAGCAGCAGTGGGGATGATACGCAGTATTTT. Full variable domain (missing parts from reference TRBV7-6 and TRBJ2-3): GAGVSQSPRYKVTKRGQDVALRCDPISGHVSLYWYRQALGQGPEFLTYFNYEAQQDKSGLPNDRFSAERPEGSISTLTIQRTEQRDSAMYRCASSSGDDTQYFGPGTRLTVL.

The chain joins TRBV20-1 to TRBJ2-7; D is uncertain. The CDR3 runs to 11 residues. V was clipped by 2 bases and J by 5 bases, with 7 bases between them. CDR1 and CDR2 from the germline V gene are DFQATT and SNEGSKA (reference sequence). This CDR3 reads CSARRPHEQYF. The CDR3 region has the DNA TGCAGTGCTAGAAGACCCCACGAGCAGTACTTC.

This sequence joins TRBV30 and TRBJ2-7; 9 bases align to TRBD2. Germline V gene sequence: CDR1 GTSNPN, CDR2 SVGIG (reference sequence). The CDR3 length is 12 residues. The trim removed 3 bases at V and 7 bases at J, leaving 4 bases unmatched. Written as DNA, the CDR3 is TGTGCCTGGAGGACTAGCGGCGGGGAGCAGTACTTC. The encoded protein is CAWRTSGGEQYF.

This clonotype was observed many times. The J gene is TRBJ1-1, the V gene TRBV30; D is perhaps TRBD1 (6 bases). Germline V gives CDR1 GTSNPN, CDR2 SVGIG (reference sequence). Deletions cut 0 bases from V and 5 bases from J, with 10 bases between. CDR3 length: 13 amino acids. The CDR3 sequence: CAWSVHQGTEAFF. CDR3 sequence (DNA): TGTGCCTGGAGTGTACATCAGGGGACTGAAGCTTTCTTT.

This clonotype has ten or more counts. This rearrangement joins TRBV4-3 to TRBJ1-6, with unresolved D. The CDR3 length is 13 residues. V was pared by 0 bases and J by 8 bases, with 5 bases between. Per the germline V gene, CDR1 is LGHNA and CDR2 is YSLEER. The CDR3 protein is CASSQETDSPLHF. CDR3 nucleotide sequence: TGCGCCAGCAGCCAAGAAACCGATTCACCCCTCCACTTT.